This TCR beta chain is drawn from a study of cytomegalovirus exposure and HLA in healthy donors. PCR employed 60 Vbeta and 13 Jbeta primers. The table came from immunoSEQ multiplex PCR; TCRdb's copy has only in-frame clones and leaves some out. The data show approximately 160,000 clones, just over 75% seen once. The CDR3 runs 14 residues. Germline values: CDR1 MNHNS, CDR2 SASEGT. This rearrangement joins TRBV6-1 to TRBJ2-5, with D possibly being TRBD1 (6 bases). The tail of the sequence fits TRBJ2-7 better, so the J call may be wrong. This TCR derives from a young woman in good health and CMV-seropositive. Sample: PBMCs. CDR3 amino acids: CASTVVRGSYEQYF. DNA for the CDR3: TGTGCCAGCACGGTAGTCAGGGGCTCCTACGAGCAGTACTTC.